These T cell receptor beta chains were read from a single sample in a study of T-cell reconstitution after alpha-beta-depleted transplantation in children. Via MiXCR, TCRdb re-called the PCR reads, giving one row per CDR3 protein. The sample lists 150,000 to 250,000 distinct CDR3 sequences; about 14% were seen once. The sequences come from PBMCs from the stem cell graft donor, collected from the stem cell graft. These receptor sequences come from a human donor who donated a stem cell graft to a child with acute lymphoblastic leukemia. Each CDR3 is given with its conserved first and last residue. The order of the fields is CDR3 protein, CDR3 DNA, D gene, V gene, J gene, clone size. The D gene is left open where the match is weak. Not every row has a clone size; where given, it reads once, few, many or a size class.

cdr3_aa: CASSPPLGGANVLTF
cdr3_nt: TGTGCCAGCAGTCCCCCTCTGGGCGGGGCCAACGTCCTGACTTTC
d_call: NA
v_call: TRBV7-9
j_call: TRBJ2-6
clone_size: NA

cdr3_aa: CASSYIRGGTEAFF
cdr3_nt: TGCGCCAGCAGCTATATAAGGGGCGGCACTGAAGCTTTCTTT
d_call: NA
v_call: TRBV5-1
j_call: TRBJ1-1
clone_size: many

cdr3_aa: CASSLEGGAWLYEQFF
cdr3_nt: TGTGCCAGCAGCTTGGAAGGGGGGGCCTGGCTCTATGAGCAGTTCTTC
d_call: NA
v_call: TRBV5-5
j_call: TRBJ2-1
clone_size: many

cdr3_aa: CASSIDVEQFF
cdr3_nt: TGTGCCAGCAGCATTGACGTTGAGCAGTTCTTC
d_call: NA
v_call: TRBV7-6
j_call: TRBJ2-1
clone_size: many

cdr3_aa: CASSLRRGGNTEAFF
cdr3_nt: TGTGCCAGCAGTCTCAGGAGGGGGGGGAACACTGAAGCTTTCTTT
d_call: NA
v_call: TRBV12-3/TRBV12-4
j_call: TRBJ1-1
clone_size: many

cdr3_aa: CASSQGTFNEQFF
cdr3_nt: TGCGCCAGCAGCCAGGGGACTTTCAATGAGCAGTTCTTC
d_call: NA
v_call: TRBV5-1
j_call: TRBJ2-1
clone_size: many

cdr3_aa: CASSFSKGSYNEQFF
cdr3_nt: TGTGCCAGCAGTTTTTCTAAGGGCTCCTACAATGAGCAGTTCTTC
d_call: NA
v_call: TRBV12-3/TRBV12-4
j_call: TRBJ2-1
clone_size: many

cdr3_aa: CASSHFGGVPTQYEQYF
cdr3_nt: TGTGCCAGCAGCCATTTTGGGGGGGTCCCAACACAATACGAGCAGTACTTC
d_call: TRBD2
v_call: TRBV7-9
j_call: TRBJ2-7
clone_size: NA

cdr3_aa: CASSQSLWLSEQYF
cdr3_nt: TGCGCCAGCAGCCAATCTTTATGGTTGTCCGAGCAGTACTTC
d_call: NA
v_call: TRBV4-1
j_call: TRBJ2-7
clone_size: many

cdr3_aa: CSASGRKTVGELFF
cdr3_nt: TGCAGTGCTAGCGGGAGAAAAACGGTCGGGGAGCTGTTTTTT
d_call: NA
v_call: TRBV20-1
j_call: TRBJ2-2
clone_size: many

cdr3_aa: CASSLSVQSSYEQYF
cdr3_nt: TGTGCCAGCAGCTTATCGGTTCAGAGCTCCTACGAGCAGTACTTC
d_call: NA
v_call: TRBV7-2
j_call: TRBJ2-7
clone_size: NA

cdr3_aa: CASSLAGGSGRDNEQFF
cdr3_nt: TGTGCCAGCAGCCTAGCGGGGGGAAGCGGGAGGGACAATGAGCAGTTCTTC
d_call: TRBD2
v_call: TRBV7-2
j_call: TRBJ2-1
clone_size: many

cdr3_aa: CASSFRGFTDTQYF
cdr3_nt: TGTGCCAGCAGCTTCAGGGGGTTCACAGATACGCAGTATTTT
d_call: TRBD1
v_call: TRBV5-5
j_call: TRBJ2-3
clone_size: many

cdr3_aa: CASSPGPGDTIYF
cdr3_nt: TGTGCCAGCAGCCCTGGACCGGGAGACACCATATATTTT
d_call: NA
v_call: TRBV11-3
j_call: TRBJ1-3
clone_size: few

cdr3_aa: CASIDMGTTNNEQFF
cdr3_nt: TGTGCCAGCATCGACATGGGGACTACCAACAATGAGCAGTTCTTC
d_call: TRBD2
v_call: TRBV2
j_call: TRBJ2-1
clone_size: few

cdr3_aa: CSVETGLSYEQYF
cdr3_nt: TGCAGCGTTGAGACAGGCCTCTCCTACGAGCAGTACTTC
d_call: NA
v_call: TRBV29-1
j_call: TRBJ2-7
clone_size: few

cdr3_aa: CSVVGRVTGLASNEQFF
cdr3_nt: TGCAGCGTTGTGGGCAGGGTAACTGGCCTAGCCAGCAATGAGCAGTTCTTC
d_call: NA
v_call: TRBV29-1
j_call: TRBJ2-1
clone_size: many

cdr3_aa: CASTPGPGDTQYF
cdr3_nt: TGTGCCAGCACCCCGGGCCCGGGGGATACGCAGTATTTT
d_call: NA
v_call: TRBV28
j_call: TRBJ2-3
clone_size: many

cdr3_aa: CASSVPRDRANTEAFF
cdr3_nt: TGTGCCAGCAGTGTTCCACGGGACAGAGCGAACACTGAAGCTTTCTTT
d_call: TRBD1
v_call: TRBV12-3/TRBV12-4
j_call: TRBJ1-1
clone_size: many

cdr3_aa: CSARDLAVNEAQYF
cdr3_nt: TGCAGTGCTAGAGATCTAGCGGTTAATGAGGCGCAGTACTTC
d_call: TRBD2
v_call: TRBV20-1
j_call: TRBJ2-7
clone_size: many

cdr3_aa: CASSPTSGRSETQYF
cdr3_nt: TGCGCCAGCAGCCCGACTAGCGGGAGGTCAGAGACCCAGTACTTC
d_call: TRBD2
v_call: TRBV5-1
j_call: TRBJ2-5
clone_size: many

cdr3_aa: CASSLFSRGVESPGLTEAFF
cdr3_nt: TGTGCCAGCAGCTTATTCTCGCGAGGCGTCGAATCACCGGGACTCACAGAAGCTTTCTTT
d_call: NA
v_call: TRBV7-8
j_call: TRBJ1-1
clone_size: many

cdr3_aa: CSAPGLAGEGNEQFF
cdr3_nt: TGCAGTGCTCCGGGACTAGCGGGAGAAGGCAATGAGCAGTTCTTC
d_call: TRBD2
v_call: TRBV20-1
j_call: TRBJ2-1
clone_size: many

cdr3_aa: CASSAFSGDYEQYF
cdr3_nt: TGTGCCAGTAGTGCCTTCTCAGGGGATTACGAGCAGTACTTC
d_call: NA
v_call: TRBV19
j_call: TRBJ2-7
clone_size: NA

cdr3_aa: CASSLGDLTNEKLFF
cdr3_nt: TGTGCCAGCAGCTTAGGGGACCTAACTAATGAAAAACTGTTTTTT
d_call: NA
v_call: TRBV7-9
j_call: TRBJ1-4
clone_size: few

cdr3_aa: CASSTDGGDNEQFF
cdr3_nt: TGCGCCAGCAGCACGGACGGGGGAGACAATGAGCAGTTCTTC
d_call: NA
v_call: TRBV5-1
j_call: TRBJ2-1
clone_size: many

cdr3_aa: CASSVRGGYTMGDTEAFF
cdr3_nt: TGTGCCAGCAGCGTTAGGGGGGGATACACGATGGGGGACACTGAAGCTTTCTTT
d_call: NA
v_call: TRBV7-8
j_call: TRBJ1-1
clone_size: few

cdr3_aa: CASSHGLANTGELFF
cdr3_nt: TGTGCCAGCAGCCACGGACTAGCGAACACCGGGGAGCTGTTTTTT
d_call: TRBD2
v_call: TRBV7-9
j_call: TRBJ2-2
clone_size: many

cdr3_aa: CASSLTTGKSEAFF
cdr3_nt: TGTGCCAGCAGCTTAACGACAGGGAAATCCGAAGCTTTCTTT
d_call: TRBD1
v_call: TRBV7-9
j_call: TRBJ1-1
clone_size: few

cdr3_aa: CSARSGGPGEQYF
cdr3_nt: TGCAGTGCTAGGTCGGGAGGGCCGGGCGAGCAGTACTTC
d_call: TRBD2
v_call: TRBV20-1
j_call: TRBJ2-7
clone_size: many

cdr3_aa: CASSLWGEQYF
cdr3_nt: TGTGCCAGCAGTTTATGGGGCGAGCAGTACTTC
d_call: NA
v_call: TRBV27
j_call: TRBJ2-7
clone_size: many

cdr3_aa: CASSRGWPTGENTEAFF
cdr3_nt: TGTGCCAGCAGCCGTGGGTGGCCTACAGGGGAGAACACTGAAGCTTTCTTT
d_call: TRBD1
v_call: TRBV7-2
j_call: TRBJ1-1
clone_size: NA

cdr3_aa: CASSPHYRGGYTF
cdr3_nt: TGTGCCAGCAGCCCGCACTACAGGGGTGGCTACACCTTC
d_call: TRBD1
v_call: TRBV11-2
j_call: TRBJ1-2
clone_size: NA

cdr3_aa: CASSRERNTEAFF
cdr3_nt: TGTGCCAGCTCCCGGGAGAGGAACACTGAAGCTTTCTTT
d_call: NA
v_call: TRBV18
j_call: TRBJ1-1
clone_size: NA

cdr3_aa: CASSPLAGAEGTQYF
cdr3_nt: TGTGCCAGCAGCCCCCTAGCGGGAGCCGAAGGGACCCAGTACTTC
d_call: TRBD2
v_call: TRBV7-6
j_call: TRBJ2-5
clone_size: many

cdr3_aa: CSARDGTNTGELFF
cdr3_nt: TGCAGTGCTAGGGACGGGACGAACACCGGGGAGCTGTTTTTT
d_call: NA
v_call: TRBV20-1
j_call: TRBJ2-2
clone_size: many

cdr3_aa: CASSPTDRGAKNIQYF
cdr3_nt: TGTGCCAGCAGCCCGACGGACAGGGGAGCCAAAAACATTCAGTACTTC
d_call: TRBD1
v_call: TRBV5-8
j_call: TRBJ2-4
clone_size: many

cdr3_aa: CASSLETAQETQYF
cdr3_nt: TGTGCCAGCAGCTTAGAAACGGCCCAAGAGACCCAGTACTTC
d_call: NA
v_call: TRBV11-3
j_call: TRBJ2-5
clone_size: NA

cdr3_aa: CASTLIGVEAFF
cdr3_nt: TGTGCCAGCACCCTGATCGGGGTCGAAGCTTTCTTT
d_call: NA
v_call: TRBV12-3/TRBV12-4
j_call: TRBJ1-1
clone_size: many

cdr3_aa: CASKGDTQYF
cdr3_nt: TGCGCCAGTAAGGGGGATACGCAGTATTTT
d_call: NA
v_call: TRBV4-1
j_call: TRBJ2-3
clone_size: many